This passage covers 8 T cell receptor beta chains from one sample sequenced in a study of T cell responses to AZD1222 COVID-19 vaccine. The data were produced by immunoSEQ multiplex PCR, yet TCRdb's version contains in-frame clones alone and is incomplete. The data hold 95,000 to 110,000 clones, with 75% to 90% observed a single time. Material: peripheral blood, obtained on day 0 of AZD1222 vaccination. The receptor set was obtained from an adult in good health.

The chain is built from TRBV6-2 or TRBV6-3 and TRBJ2-2; TRBD1 matches 7 bases. V trimming: 2 bases; J trimming: 3 bases; junction bases outside the gene matches: 6. The CDR3 sequence is 16 residues long. Per the germline V gene, CDR1 is MNHEY and CDR2 is SVGEGT. CDR3 region: CASSYAAGGHTGELFF. Here the CDR3 DNA reads TGTGCCAGCAGTTACGCAGCAGGGGGACACACCGGGGAGCTGTTTTTT.

The genes are TRBV6-5 and TRBJ2-2; D possibly matches TRBD1 or TRBD2 (5 bases each). Germline assignment: CDR1 MNHEY and CDR2 SVGAGI. The CDR3 extends over 14 amino acids. The V and J ends lost 8 bases and 0 bases respectively, with 10 bases between them. The CDR3 reads CASRTGPNTGELFF. The CDR3 nucleotides are TGTGCCAGCCGAACGGGGCCGAACACCGGGGAGCTGTTTTTT.

The chain is built from TRBV11-2 and TRBJ2-5, with D tentatively TRBD2 (5 bases). V was trimmed by 5 bases and J by 5 bases, leaving 12 bases between them. Germline assignment: CDR1 SGHAT and CDR2 FQNNGV. The CDR3 runs to 13 residues. The CDR3 sequence: CASSRTPLETQYF. The DNA for the CDR3 is TGTGCCAGCAGCCGGACTCCCTTGGAGACCCAGTACTTC. Supplemented by reference TRBV11-2 and TRBJ2-5, the full variable domain reads EAGVAQSPRYKIIEKRQSVAFWCNPISGHATLYWYQQILGQGPKLLIQFQNNGVVDDSQLPKDRFSAERLKGVDSTLKIQPAKLEDSAVYLCASSRTPLETQYFGPGTRLLVL.

This clone appeared a few times. The chain joins TRBV5-1 to TRBJ2-3; no reliable D call. The germline V gene encodes CDR1 SGHRS and CDR2 YFSETQ. The V end lost 4 bases, the J end lost 2 bases, and 5 bases lay between the germline ends. CDR3 size: 12 residues. The chain's CDR3 is CASSPNTDTQYF. For the CDR3, the DNA is TGCGCCAGCAGCCCGAACACAGATACGCAGTATTTT.

The genes are TRBV7-7 and TRBJ1-4; D not certain. The CDR3 has 12 residues. V was shortened by 2 bases and J by 10 bases, with 8 bases between the two germline ends. The germline V gene encodes CDR1 SSHAT and CDR2 FNYEAQ (reference sequence). The CDR3 protein is CASSLLRGKLFF. The CDR3 coding sequence is TGTGCCAGCAGCTTACTGAGAGGAAAACTGTTTTTT.

CDR3 DNA sequence: TGTGCCAGCAGCTTGGGGGGCATTAACTATGGCTACACCTTC. Its protein is CASSLGGINYGYTF. The chain carries TRBV5-6 and TRBJ1-2; D is perhaps TRBD1 (5 bases). V was trimmed by 0 bases and J by 1 base, leaving 7 bases between them. This CDR3 is built from 14 residues. Germline CDR1 is SGHDT and CDR2 is YYEEEE.

This clone turned up a few times. This chain links TRBV7-3 with TRBJ1-1; unclear D gene. The CDR3 sequence is 13 residues long. Per the germline V gene, CDR1 is SGHTA and CDR2 is FQGTGA. Trimming took off 2 bases at V and 5 bases at J, with 9 bases between the two ends. The CDR3: CASSLGRLTEAFF. The CDR3 region has the DNA TGTGCCAGCAGCTTAGGTCGGCTGACTGAAGCTTTCTTT. Full variable domain (rest looked up from reference TRBV7-3 and TRBJ1-1): GAGVSQTPSNKVTEKGKYVELRCDPISGHTALYWYRQSLGQGPEFLIYFQGTGAADDSGLPNDRFFAVRPEGSVSTLKIQRTERGDSAVYLCASSLGRLTEAFFGQGTRLTVV.

In this sample, this clone turned up once. This sequence joins TRBV5-5 and TRBJ2-1; no firm D call. The CDR3 has 13 residues. The V and J ends lost 4 bases and 4 bases respectively, with 9 bases between them. The germline CDR1 and CDR2 sequences are SGHKS and YYEKEE (reference sequence). The CDR3 is CASSRDGYNEQFF. In nucleotides, the CDR3 is TGTGCCAGCAGCCGAGACGGGTACAATGAGCAGTTCTTC.